A selection of T cell receptor beta chains follows, all from one sample in a study of T cell responses to AZD1222 COVID-19 vaccine. The method was immunoSEQ multiplex PCR; TCRdb's version includes in-frame clones alone and lacks a portion of them. The sample has more than 150,000 clones, over 80% seen once. This sample comprised peripheral blood, obtained on day 0 of AZD1222 vaccination. The source of these receptors is an adult in good health. The CDR3 runs from the conserved cysteine through the conserved F or W.

V	J	length	CDR3
TRBV4-2	TRBJ2-1	13	CASSLLRPNEQFF
TRBV7-2	TRBJ1-2	14	CASSLIGGGRGYTF
TRBV2	TRBJ1-2	16	CASSEPQSGADYGYTF
TRBV25-1	TRBJ1-2	12	CASSADRGGYTF
TRBV28	TRBJ1-3	15	CASSPYRGSGNTIYF
TRBV6-5	TRBJ1-5	14	CASSRDRRHQPQHF
TRBV28	TRBJ2-7	10	CASSLSEQYF
TRBV7-9	TRBJ1-1	16	CASSLVGGVPNTEAFF
TRBV7-9	TRBJ1-2	15	CASSPQGAMGYGYTF
TRBV27	TRBJ2-7	13	CASSPAGAYEQYF
TRBV19	TRBJ1-2	14	CASVEEGANYGYTF
TRBV28	TRBJ1-4	11	CAIQGREKLFF
TRBV5-1	TRBJ2-2	15	CASSLAGFDTGELFF
TRBV5-6	TRBJ1-1	13	CASSLGGRDEAFF
TRBV20-1	TRBJ2-7	12	CSASSSGNEQYF
TRBV7-9	TRBJ2-5	15	CASSLVVAFQETQYF
TRBV6-5	TRBJ1-1	15	CASSSRQGRNTEAFF
TRBV4-1	TRBJ2-7	14	CASSQVQGSYEQYF
TRBV9	TRBJ1-1	14	CASSPVAGNTEAFF
TRBV7-2	TRBJ2-2	20	CASSLAGGWWDRSNTGELFF
TRBV6-1	TRBJ1-1	12	CASSEGNTEAFF
TRBV18	TRBJ1-4	13	CASSPGENEKLFF
TRBV19	TRBJ1-3	15	CASSSGSFAGNTIYF
TRBV18	TRBJ2-1	13	CASSENRVGEQFF
TRBV4-1	TRBJ2-2	18	CASSLGSFSGTNTGELFF
TRBV19	TRBJ1-4	12	CASTWDNEKLFF